The 27 T cell receptor beta chains listed next were all sequenced from one sample in a study of T cell responses to AZD1222 COVID-19 vaccine. Sequencing was performed with immunoSEQ multiplex PCR; in TCRdb, only in-frame clones are kept and a portion is missing. The sample comprises 100,000 to 150,000 clones, less than 90% of which are singletons, and approximately 4% rests with the top ten. Material: peripheral blood, obtained on day 0 of AZD1222 vaccination. The receptors were gathered from an adult in good health.

On this clone itself: Other DNA sequences from this sample encode an identical CDR3 as well. The rearrangement joins TRBV5-1 to TRBJ2-5, with TRBD2 as a possible D gene (6 bases). Germline assignment: CDR1 SGHRS and CDR2 YFSETQ. The V end was cut by 4 bases, the J end by 3 bases, with 13 bases between. The CDR3 is 14 residues long. The CDR3 bases are TGCGCCAGCAGCCCGTGGACGGGGGAAGAGACCCAGTACTTC. It is translated as CASSPWTGEETQYF.

The chain recombines TRBV10-3 with TRBJ2-5; 12 positions match TRBD2. The CDR3 consists of 16 residues. V shed 0 bases and J 5 bases; nucleotides not matched to a gene: 4. Germline CDR1 ENHRY, CDR2 SYGVKD. This CDR3 reads CAISESRLAGDETQYF. The CDR3 DNA is TGTGCCATCAGTGAGTCGAGACTAGCGGGAGACGAGACCCAGTACTTC.

The table lists this clone with a few counts. V gene TRBV19 combines with J gene TRBJ1-5, with D hard to call. Germline V gene lookup returns CDR1 LNHDA and CDR2 SQIVND (reference sequence). Trimming shortened V by 3 bases and J by 0 bases, and 12 bases separated the two germline ends. The CDR3 is made up of 16 amino acids. For the CDR3, the DNA is TGTGCCAGTAGTATGAGGGCGGAAAATAGCAATCAGCCCCAGCATTTT. This sequence encodes CASSMRAENSNQPQHF.

This chain connects TRBV5-1 to TRBJ1-3, with D uncertain. Trimming removed 4 bases from V and 3 bases from J, with 11 bases in between. CDR3 size: 14 residues. CDR1 is SGHRS and CDR2 is YFSETQ in the germline V gene. DNA of the CDR3: TGCGCCAGCAGCCCAAACGACGGTGGAAACACCATATATTTT. Translation: CASSPNDGGNTIYF.

CDR3 nucleotides: TGCAGCGTTCGATGGGGCGGAAACACTGAAGCTTTCTTT. Its protein product is CSVRWGGNTEAFF. The J gene is TRBJ1-1, the V gene TRBV29-1; D is possibly TRBD1 (5 bases). CDR1 is SQVTM and CDR2 is ANQGSEA in the germline V gene. With 5 bases removed from V and 2 bases from J, the gap between germline ends came to 12 bases. The CDR3 has 13 residues.

This chain connects TRBV19 to TRBJ2-1; the match to TRBD2 covers 14 bases. Germline CDR1 and CDR2: LNHDA and SQIVND (reference sequence). The V gene end was trimmed by 7 bases and the J gene end by 0 bases; junction bases not matched to a gene: 8. This CDR3 is built from 18 residues. The CDR3 protein is CASKVGLAGGNSYNEQFF. The CDR3 DNA is TGTGCCAGTAAGGTCGGACTAGCGGGAGGTAACTCCTACAATGAGCAGTTCTTC.

This clone appeared a single time. The chain joins TRBV11-3 to TRBJ2-1, with a tentative D call TRBD2 (5 bases). CDR3 length: 16 amino acids. Germline V lookup: CDR1 SGHNT, CDR2 YENEEA. The V gene lost 5 bases and the J gene lost 0 bases, with 14 bases spanning the gap. The CDR3 here is CASSPPRASSYNEQFF. CDR3 DNA sequence: TGTGCCAGCAGCCCACCGAGGGCGAGCTCCTACAATGAGCAGTTCTTC.

The J gene is TRBJ1-6, the V gene TRBV15; weak D call: TRBD1 (6 bases). V dropped 2 bases and J dropped 6 bases, with 11 bases sitting between them. The CDR3 runs 15 residues. Germline assignment: CDR1 LNHNV and CDR2 YYDKDF (reference sequence). The CDR3 region is CATSRSGTSNSPLHF. The DNA for the CDR3 is TGTGCCACCAGCAGATCCGGGACAAGTAATTCACCCCTCCACTTT.

The chain uses TRBV3-1 (or the pseudogene TRBV3-2) and TRBJ2-7; 12 bases fit TRBD2. Germline CDR1 LGHDT, CDR2 YNNKEL (reference sequence). The length of the CDR3 is 14 residues. Trimming at V came to 4 bases and at J to 6 bases, leaving 4 bases not matched to a gene. The CDR3 spells CASSPTSGSSEQYF. DNA of the CDR3: TGTGCCAGCAGCCCGACTAGCGGGAGCTCCGAGCAGTACTTC.

This chain connects TRBV10-3 to TRBJ2-3, with a weak D call TRBD1 (5 bases). Germline CDR1 is ENHRY and CDR2 is SYGVKD. The CDR3 has 13 amino acids. Trimming left V 7 bases short and J 2 bases short, with 10 bases between. CDR3 sequence (DNA): TGTGCCATCACCGTGGACAACACAGATACGCAGTATTTT. Translation gives CAITVDNTDTQYF.

The CDR3 coding sequence is TGCGCCAGCAGCTTGACTAGCGGGGGCACAGATACGCAGTATTTT. This sequence encodes CASSLTSGGTDTQYF. The chain combines TRBV5-1 with TRBJ2-3; 10 nucleotides match TRBD2. The CDR3 totals 15 residues. Trimming at V came to 1 base and at J to 1 base, leaving 0 bases not matched to a gene. Germline-derived CDR1 and CDR2 are SGHRS and YFSETQ.

V gene TRBV13 combines with J gene TRBJ1-4, with D maybe TRBD1 (5 bases). There are 15 residues in the CDR3. The V and J ends lost 8 bases and 7 bases respectively, with 20 bases between them. Germline lookup yields CDR1 PRHDT and CDR2 FYEKMQ (reference sequence). In nucleotides, the CDR3 is TGTGCCAGCTGCCTTTGGGGGTCGGGGTGTGAAAAACTGTTTTTT. Its translation is CASCLWGSGCEKLFF.

Concerning this clone: This likely comes from a read error, as the CDR3 has no conserved phenylalanine or tryptophan at its end. No DNA is shown, since the ends of the CDR3 on it are uncertain; the CDR3 is the one TCRdb lists. The chain combines TRBV28 with TRBJ1-2. The CDR3 comprises 13 residues, both ends counted. Germline lookup yields CDR1 MDHEN and CDR2 SYDVKM. The CDR3 reads CASSLKYWAGLVV.

V is TRBV4-2 and J is TRBJ1-1; perhaps TRBD1 as D (5 bases). The CDR3 totals 15 residues. From germline, CDR1 is LGHNA and CDR2 YNFKEQ. V lost 4 bases, J lost 4 bases, and 16 bases lay in between. CDR3 in DNA: TGTGCCAGCAGCCCCCTCCGGGGGACGGGCACTGAAGCTTTCTTT. It encodes CASSPLRGTGTEAFF.

This rearrangement joins TRBV14 to TRBJ1-6; D not resolved. With 1 base removed from V and 5 bases from J, the gap between germline ends came to 12 bases. Germline-derived CDR1 and CDR2 are SGHDN and FVKESK. The CDR3 runs 16 residues. CDR3 amino acids: CASSQGRQINNSPLHF. The DNA for the CDR3 is TGTGCCAGCAGCCAAGGGCGGCAGATTAATAATTCACCCCTCCACTTT.

The rearrangement links TRBV29-1 to TRBJ1-1, with 7 bases lining up with TRBD1. This CDR3 contains 15 residues. V lost 7 bases, J lost 1 base, and 12 bases stayed unmatched. CDR1 SQVTM and CDR2 ANQGSEA come from the germline V gene. The CDR3 DNA reads as TGCAGCGGGAGGGAGCTCGGGACAGCGAACACTGAAGCTTTCTTT. Its protein is CSGRELGTANTEAFF.

The chain recombines TRBV6-2 or TRBV6-3 with TRBJ2-1; D may correspond to TRBD1 or TRBD2 (5 bases each). Trimming stripped 2 bases from V and 14 bases from J, with 13 bases between. This CDR3 is 12 amino acids long. In germline, CDR1 is MNHEY, CDR2 SVGEGT. DNA of the CDR3: TGTGCCAGCAGTTACGCGACAGAGGGGAAGTTCTTC. This encodes CASSYATEGKFF.

The V and J genes are TRBV6-4 and TRBJ2-5; D not certain. V was clipped by 4 bases and J by 2 bases, with 8 bases between them. Germline CDR1 and CDR2: MRHNA and SNTAGT. The CDR3 length is 13 residues. The CDR3 sequence is CASSGGPQETQYF. The CDR3 DNA reads TGTGCCAGCAGTGGCGGCCCACAAGAGACCCAGTACTTC.

The chain combines TRBV28 with TRBJ2-7; D is ambiguous. The CDR3 has 13 amino acids. The germline CDR1 and CDR2 sequences are MDHEN and SYDVKM. V dropped 1 base and J dropped 1 base, with 5 bases sitting between them. The CDR3 loop reads CASSLYGSYEQYF. The DNA for the CDR3 is TGTGCCAGCAGTTTATATGGGTCCTACGAGCAGTACTTC. The full variable domain, completed using reference TRBV28 and TRBJ2-7, is DVKVTQSSRYLVKRTGEKVFLECVQDMDHENMFWYRQDPGLGLRLIYFSYDVKMKEKGDIPEGYSVSREKKERFSLILESASTNQTSMYLCASSLYGSYEQYFGPGTRLTVT.

This chain connects TRBV5-1 to TRBJ1-4; no clear D gene. V lost 0 bases and J lost 3, with 3 bases in between. The V gene's germline CDR1 is SGHRS and CDR2 YFSETQ. The CDR3 sequence is 13 residues long. CDR3 sequence reads: CASSLEPNEKLFF. DNA for the CDR3: TGCGCCAGCAGCTTGGAGCCTAATGAAAAACTGTTTTTT.

The CDR3 DNA follows: TGTGCCAGTAGTAAGGGGAGATATAGCAATCAGCCCCAGCATTTT. Protein product: CASSKGRYSNQPQHF. The V call is TRBV19, the J call TRBJ1-5; D may be TRBD1 (5 bases). The germline V and J ends were trimmed by 4 bases and 0 bases, with 10 bases remaining between them. Germline lookup yields CDR1 LNHDA and CDR2 SQIVND (reference sequence). The CDR3 loop spans 15 amino acids.

V is TRBV2 and J is TRBJ2-2; 9 bases are a match to TRBD1. V gave up 10 bases and J gave up 4 bases; unmatched junction bases: 13. The CDR3 runs to 16 residues. Looked up from germline, CDR1 is SNHLY and CDR2 is FYNNEI. CDR3 nucleotides: TGTGCCAAAGGACAGGGGAACACCGGGGGCACCGGGGAGCTGTTTTTT. Protein product: CAKGQGNTGGTGELFF.

The chain carries TRBV5-4 and TRBJ1-1; possibly TRBD1 for D (5 bases). The V gene lost 1 base and the J gene lost 2 bases, with 12 bases spanning the gap. Germline V gene sequence: CDR1 SGHNT, CDR2 YYREEE (reference sequence). The CDR3 covers 15 residues. CDR3 nucleotide sequence: TGTGCCAGCAGCTTGTACGGGACCGTTAACACTGAAGCTTTCTTT. This sequence encodes CASSLYGTVNTEAFF.

The V call is TRBV5-4, the J call TRBJ1-4, with unresolved D. Germline lookup yields CDR1 SGHNT and CDR2 YYREEE (reference sequence). CDR3 length equals 15 residues. Trimming took 4 bases from V and 6 from J, leaving 16 bases between them. As DNA, the CDR3 is TGTGCCAGCAGCCTCTCGGGATCGAGGGATGAAAAACTGTTTTTT. Its protein is CASSLSGSRDEKLFF. Combining the CDR3 with reference TRBV5-4 and TRBJ1-4 gives the whole variable domain ETGVTQSPTHLIKTRGQQVTLRCSSQSGHNTVSWYQQALGQGPQFIFQYYREEENGRGNFPPRFSGLQFPNYSSELNVNALELDDSALYLCASSLSGSRDEKLFFGSGTQLSVL.

This sequence joins TRBV29-1 and TRBJ2-3; 12 bases map to TRBD2. The germline CDR1 and CDR2 sequences are SQVTM and ANQGSEA. Losses at the gene ends were 4 bases for V and 6 bases for J; bases not matched to a gene: 5. This CDR3 is built from 14 residues. The CDR3 nucleotides are TGCAGCGTTGTGACTAGCGGGGGCTCTGATACGCAGTATTTT. This codes for CSVVTSGGSDTQYF.

The chain is built from TRBV4-1 and TRBJ2-1; D is unclear. CDR3 size: 15 residues. The germline V gene encodes CDR1 MGHRA and CDR2 YSYEKL. V was trimmed by 0 bases and J by 6 bases, leaving 12 bases between them. For the CDR3, the DNA is TGCGCCAGCAGCCAAGAAAAGACAAACAGCAATGAGCAGTTCTTC. Its translation is CASSQEKTNSNEQFF.

The chain recombines TRBV3-1 (or the pseudogene TRBV3-2) with TRBJ2-1; D ambiguous. The CDR3 has 15 amino acids. Germline V gene lookup returns CDR1 LGHDT and CDR2 YNNKEL (reference sequence). V lost 0 bases, J lost 4 bases, and 10 bases lay in between. The CDR3 protein is CASSQEEYRYNEQFF. The CDR3 DNA follows: TGTGCCAGCAGCCAAGAGGAATACCGGTACAATGAGCAGTTCTTC.